The next 8 T cell receptor beta chains were all read from a single sample in a study of T cells in Graves' hyperthyroidism and ophthalmopathy. RNA transcripts provided the source from which TCR beta CDR3 regions were amplified. The HTBI primer set was used in a first-round RT-PCR of the TCR CDR3. Via MiXCR, TCRdb re-called the multiplex PCR reads, giving one row per CDR3 protein. The sample shows more than 500,000 distinct CDR3 sequences, 15% to 20% of them seen only once. Material for sequencing was blood. These receptors all stem from a woman aged 25 to 39 with Graves' ophthalmopathy.

This chain uses TRBV27 with TRBJ2-7; weak D call: TRBD1 (6 bases). The V gene's germline CDR1 is MNHEY and CDR2 SMNVEV (reference sequence). The CDR3 totals 15 residues. Trimming removed 3 bases from V and 0 bases from J, with 12 bases in between. The CDR3 reads CASSFEGHRSYEQYF. CDR3 bases: TGTGCCAGCAGTTTCGAGGGACATCGCTCCTACGAGCAGTACTTC.

This clonotype occurred many times. The chain combines TRBV6-1 with TRBJ2-7; D may be TRBD1 (6 bases). The CDR3 totals 11 residues. Germline loops: CDR1 MNHNS, CDR2 SASEGT. Trimming left V 7 bases short and J 3 bases short, with 7 bases between. CDR3: CASKGVYEQYF. The CDR3 bases are TGTGCCAGCAAGGGGGTCTACGAGCAGTACTTC.

The gene calls are TRBV10-1 and TRBJ2-2; a possible D gene is TRBD2 (6 bases). The CDR3 consists of 16 residues. Germline values: CDR1 WNHNN, CDR2 SYGVQD (reference sequence). Deletions cut 3 bases from V and 0 bases from J, with 11 bases between. CDR3 loop: CASSDTGTSNTGELFF. Here the CDR3 DNA reads TGCGCCAGCAGTGATACCGGGACTTCGAACACCGGGGAGCTGTTTTTT.

This clonotype was recorded many times. The J gene is TRBJ1-1, the V gene TRBV20-1; 7 nucleotides agree with TRBD1. This CDR3 contains 16 residues. V dropped 6 bases and J dropped 3; count of bases not matched to a gene: 16. Germline CDR1 and CDR2: DFQATT and SNEGSKA (reference sequence). In nucleotides, the CDR3 is TGCAGTGCGCCCGCTGACAGGGCCCGCGCTTACACTGAAGCTTTCTTT. Encoded protein: CSAPADRARAYTEAFF.

This clonotype appeared many times. The chain couples TRBV27 to TRBJ2-3; possibly TRBD2 for D (5 bases). CDR1 is MNHEY, CDR2 SMNVEV, per germline (reference sequence). This CDR3 is built from 14 residues. Trimming removed 3 bases at V and 7 bases at J, with 14 bases between. CDR3 coding DNA: TGTGCCAGCAGTTTGTTGGGGAGCACCTATACGCAGTATTTT. The encoded protein is CASSLLGSTYTQYF.

This clonotype was observed a few times. V usage is TRBV6-5 and J usage is TRBJ2-5; the D gene is possibly TRBD2 (5 bases). V was shortened by 2 bases and J by 1 base, with 11 bases between the two germline ends. Looked up from germline, CDR1 is MNHEY and CDR2 is SVGAGI. CDR3 length equals 15 residues. Here the CDR3 reads CASSYKRNGQETQYF. Here the CDR3 DNA reads TGTGCCAGCAGTTACAAGCGGAACGGCCAAGAGACCCAGTACTTC.

This clonotype was seen many times. The chain is built from TRBV10-2 and TRBJ2-3, with D maybe TRBD1 (6 bases). Trimming removed 9 bases from V and 0 bases from J, with 25 bases in between. Germline lookup yields CDR1 WSHSY and CDR2 SAAADI. The CDR3 totals 18 residues. The CDR3 protein is CARKGQSVWAASTDTQYF. The CDR3 DNA reads TGCGCCAGGAAAGGACAGTCGGTGTGGGCCGCTAGCACAGATACGCAGTATTTT.

About this clonotype itself: A read error may explain this, as a much larger clone is one base away. It is likely a read error, because the conserved phenylalanine at the end of the CDR3 is missing. The chain is built from TRBV28 and TRBJ1-2; D possibly corresponds to TRBD1 (5 bases). V was shortened by 3 bases and J by 8 bases, with 19 bases between the two germline ends. There are 15 residues in the CDR3. Germline CDR1 is MDHEN and CDR2 is SYDVKM. CDR3 in amino acids: CASSFYKQGAWGYTL. The CDR3 DNA reads TGTGCCAGCAGTTTCTATAAGCAGGGTGCATGGGGCTACACCCTC.